This T cell receptor beta chain is drawn from a study of high-grade serous ovarian cancer treatment subgroups. Comment on this clone: Its matching antigen is unknown.

The CDR3 covers 16 residues. Per the germline V gene, CDR1 is MNHNY and CDR2 is SVGAGI (reference sequence). With 5 bases clipped from V and 5 bases from J, the junction kept 12 bases outside the gene matches. Tumor samples were taken before definitive surgery or chemotherapy. Points from the study as a whole: Repertoire analysis covered CDR3 alone, not CDR1 or CDR2. Same-patient tumor repertoires overlapped at roughly 0.095 to 0.79; different patients barely overlapped. Bulk tumor TCR sequencing gave no spatial information.

The data were produced by immunoSEQ multiplex PCR, yet TCRdb's version contains in-frame clones alone and is incomplete. This table holds about 870 clones, roughly 78% found once. The chain employs TRBV6-6 and TRBJ2-1, with TRBD1 identical over 7 bases. This clonotype was obtained from a human donor with high-grade serous ovarian cancer. The sequenced material came from tumor tissue. The CDR3 DNA follows: TGTGCCAGCAGTGGAAGAGACAGGGACGGGAACAATGAGCAGTTCTTC. The encoded protein is CASSGRDRDGNNEQFF.